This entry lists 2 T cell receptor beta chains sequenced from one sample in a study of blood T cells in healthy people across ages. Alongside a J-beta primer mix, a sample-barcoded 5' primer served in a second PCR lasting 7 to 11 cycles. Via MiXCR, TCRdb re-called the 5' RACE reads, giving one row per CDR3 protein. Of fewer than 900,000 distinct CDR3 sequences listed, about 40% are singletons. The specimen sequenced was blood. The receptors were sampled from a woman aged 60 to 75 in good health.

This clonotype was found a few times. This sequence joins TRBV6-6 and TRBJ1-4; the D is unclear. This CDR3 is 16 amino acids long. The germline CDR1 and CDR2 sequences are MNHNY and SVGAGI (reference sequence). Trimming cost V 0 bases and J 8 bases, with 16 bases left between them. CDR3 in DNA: TGTGCCAGCAGTTACTCGACCCTGGCCCTCAACGAAAAACTGTTTTTT. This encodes CASSYSTLALNEKLFF.

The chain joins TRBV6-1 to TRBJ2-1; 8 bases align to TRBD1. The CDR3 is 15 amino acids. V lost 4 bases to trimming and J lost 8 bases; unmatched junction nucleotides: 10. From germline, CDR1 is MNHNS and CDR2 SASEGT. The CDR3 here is CASSALGQGNDEQFF. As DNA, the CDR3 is TGTGCCAGCAGTGCCTTAGGACAGGGTAACGATGAGCAGTTCTTC.